Detailed here is one T cell receptor beta chain. The antigen remains undetermined. The sample originates from a study of T cells expressing NK-cell markers. Background on the study: The study drew TCR beta repertoires from sorted CD3+CD56+NKG2C+, CD3+CD56+NKG2C- and CD3+CD56-NKG2C+ T cells. Within the sequenced cohort of eight donors, seven exhibited HCMV seropositivity and one was seronegative. Regarding the study as a whole: For four donors, these clonotypes were likewise the leading ones in the CD3+CD56-NKG2C+ fraction.

Beta-chain TCR cDNA was generated via 5'RACE template switching with UMIs. TCRdb re-called the 5' RACE reads; every CDR3 protein appears as one record, without DNA. In total, the table holds 400,000 to 500,000 distinct CDR3 sequences. Germline CDR1 SGHTA, CDR2 FQGNSA. The CDR3 consists of 14 residues. Sequencing was done on a sample of blood T cells: a sorted CD56 or NKG2C T cell subset, CD4+ or CD8+ T cells, or bulk PBMC T cells (not recorded which). V usage is TRBV7-2 and J usage is TRBJ2-3; TCRdb picks TRBD2, but there is no DNA to check that call. This clonotype was obtained from a woman aged 18-69 years in good health. The CDR3 protein is CASSPTGGPDTQYF.